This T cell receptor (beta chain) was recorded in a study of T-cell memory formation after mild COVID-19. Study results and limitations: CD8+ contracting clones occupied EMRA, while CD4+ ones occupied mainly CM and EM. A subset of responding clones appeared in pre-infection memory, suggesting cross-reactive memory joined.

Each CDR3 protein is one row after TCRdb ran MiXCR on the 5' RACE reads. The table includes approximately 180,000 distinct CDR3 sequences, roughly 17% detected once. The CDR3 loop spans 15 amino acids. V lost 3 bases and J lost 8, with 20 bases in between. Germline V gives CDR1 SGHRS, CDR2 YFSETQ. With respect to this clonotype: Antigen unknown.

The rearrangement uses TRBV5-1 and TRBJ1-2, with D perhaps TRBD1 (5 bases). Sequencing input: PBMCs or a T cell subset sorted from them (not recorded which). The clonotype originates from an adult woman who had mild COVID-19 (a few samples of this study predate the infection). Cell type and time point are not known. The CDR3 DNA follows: TGCGCCAGCAGCTCCGGGACGACGGGTTCGGCCGGCTACACCTTC. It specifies CASSSGTTGSAGYTF.